Listed below are T cell receptor beta chains from one sample, sequenced in a study of T cells in Graves' hyperthyroidism and ophthalmopathy. TCRdb reprocessed the multiplex PCR reads via MiXCR and lists one record per CDR3 protein. The data hold approximately 400,000 distinct CDR3 sequences, with less than 15% observed a single time. Sequences were obtained from blood. The receptors come from a man aged 25-40 years with Graves' hyperthyroidism that later progressed to Graves' ophthalmopathy. The CDR3 runs from the conserved cysteine through the conserved F or W. D genes are given only for firm matches. Size is stated for part of the rows, as once, few or many counts, or as a class when the clone is expanded.

cdr3_aa,cdr3_nt,clone_size,j_call,d_call,v_call
CASSRKDSPLHF,TGTGCCAGCAGCCGGAAGGATTCACCCCTCCACTTT,few,TRBJ1-6,NA,TRBV7-9
CSGHRGQHTQYF,TGCAGCGGACACAGGGGTCAGCATACGCAGTATTTT,many,TRBJ2-3,TRBD1,TRBV29-1
CASSFVSGGLNTEAFF,TGTGCCAGCAGTTTCGTTAGCGGGGGGCTGAATACTGAAGCTTTCTTT,many,TRBJ1-1,NA,TRBV28
CGRRGGRYNEQFF,TGTGGACGGCGGGGGGGCCGCTACAATGAGCAGTTCTTC,many,TRBJ2-1,TRBD2,TRBV30
CASSPSTEEKLFF,TGTGCCAGCAGTCCAAGTACCGAAGAAAAACTGTTTTTT,many,TRBJ1-4,NA,TRBV12-3/TRBV12-4
CSASHPRGLYNEQFF,TGCAGTGCTAGTCATCCCAGGGGGCTATACAATGAGCAGTTCTTC,many,TRBJ2-1,TRBD1,TRBV20-1
CASSLMEAGGTDTQYF,TGTGCCAGCTCCCTCATGGAAGCGGGAGGCACAGATACGCAGTATTTT,few,TRBJ2-3,TRBD2,TRBV18
CASGVSDTQYF,TGTGCCAGCGGAGTCTCGGATACGCAGTATTTT,few,TRBJ2-3,NA,TRBV9
CASSRGSGTGEETQYF,TGTGCCAGCAGTCGGGGGTCCGGGACAGGGGAAGAGACCCAGTACTTC,many,TRBJ2-5,TRBD1,TRBV28
CASSFVRAAEKLFF,TGTGCCAGCAGTTTTGTCCGGGCCGCTGAAAAACTGTTTTTT,NA,TRBJ1-4,NA,TRBV28
CASSISTGDNYGYTF,TGTGCCAGTAGTATTTCGACAGGTGATAACTATGGCTACACCTTC,few,TRBJ1-2,NA,TRBV19
CASSQVRGPSTGELFF,TGTGCCAGCAGCCAAGTCAGAGGGCCGAGCACCGGGGAGCTGTTTTTT,NA,TRBJ2-2,NA,TRBV4-2
CASRGGDRTYEQYF,TGTGCCAGCAGGGGAGGGGACAGAACCTACGAGCAGTACTTC,many,TRBJ2-7,NA,TRBV2
CASRGTSGTYEQYF,TGTGCCAGCAGGGGGACTAGCGGGACCTACGAGCAGTACTTC,NA,TRBJ2-7,TRBD2,TRBV14
CASSLIPGQGTGELFF,TGTGCCAGCAGTTTAATTCCGGGACAGGGTACCGGGGAGCTGTTTTTT,many,TRBJ2-2,TRBD1,TRBV12-3/TRBV12-4
CAWSLTDTQYF,TGTGCCTGGAGTTTGACAGATACGCAGTATTTT,few,TRBJ2-3,NA,TRBV30
CASSPRMDGGEQYF,TGCGCCAGCAGCCCACGTATGGACGGTGGGGAGCAGTACTTC,NA,TRBJ2-7,NA,TRBV4-1
CASGFFGTEAFF,TGTGCTAGTGGTTTCTTCGGGACGGAAGCTTTCTTT,many,TRBJ1-1,NA,TRBV12-5
CASRATGVDYGYTF,TGTGCCAGCAGAGCGACAGGGGTAGACTATGGCTACACCTTC,many,TRBJ1-2,TRBD1,TRBV2
CASSPLGHQKKYEQYF,TGTGCCAGCAGCCCATTGGGACATCAAAAAAAGTACGAGCAGTACTTC,few,TRBJ2-7,NA,TRBV5-6
CSVGQVLRGTEAFF,TGCAGCGTCGGACAGGTTTTAAGGGGCACTGAAGCTTTCTTT,few,TRBJ1-1,TRBD1,TRBV29-1
CSATPMGQGSCNEQFF,TGCAGTGCTACCCCTATGGGACAGGGCTCCTGCAATGAGCAGTTCTTC,NA,TRBJ2-1,TRBD1,TRBV20-1
CASSFGVDYGYTF,TGTGCCAGCAGTTTCGGGGTGGACTATGGCTACACCTTC,many,TRBJ1-2,NA,TRBV27
CASSQRGTGFGNTIYF,TGCGCCAGCAGCCAAAGAGGGACAGGGTTTGGAAACACCATATATTTT,NA,TRBJ1-3,TRBD1,TRBV4-1
CAGRGGTGELFF,TGTGCTGGGCGGGGCGGCACCGGGGAGCTGTTTTTT,many,TRBJ2-2,NA,TRBV7-2
CSVEDYYEQYF,TGCAGCGTTGAGGATTACTACGAGCAGTACTTC,NA,TRBJ2-7,NA,TRBV29-1
CASFHEQYF,TGTGCCAGCTTCCACGAGCAGTACTTC,NA,TRBJ2-7,NA,TRBV6-2/TRBV6-3
CATSDFTGGQETQYF,TGTGCCACCAGTGATTTCACAGGGGGACAGGAGACCCAGTACTTC,many,TRBJ2-5,TRBD1,TRBV24-1
CPSGLVLGGDQPQHF,TGTCCTAGTGGTTTGGTACTCGGGGGGGATCAGCCCCAGCATTTT,NA,TRBJ1-5,NA,TRBV12-5
CAWKQQFSNQPQHF,TGTGCCTGGAAACAACAGTTTAGCAATCAGCCCCAGCATTTT,NA,TRBJ1-5,NA,TRBV30
CASSLGAKNIQYF,TGTGCCAGCAGTTTAGGAGCCAAAAACATTCAGTACTTC,many,TRBJ2-4,NA,TRBV12-3/TRBV12-4
CSAHRQESGQPQHF,TGCAGTGCTCACAGACAGGAGTCTGGTCAGCCCCAGCATTTT,few,TRBJ1-5,NA,TRBV20-1
CSARDPAGVNSPLHF,TGCAGTGCTAGAGATCCGGCAGGGGTTAATTCACCCCTCCACTTT,NA,TRBJ1-6,NA,TRBV20-1
CASGQSPSGANVLTF,TGTGCCAGTGGACAGTCCCCCTCTGGGGCCAACGTCCTGACTTTC,many,TRBJ2-6,NA,TRBV6-1
CASSRNSGTYGYTF,TGTGCCAGCAGCAGGAATAGCGGAACCTATGGCTACACCTTC,many,TRBJ1-2,NA,TRBV11-3
CASSLGGLNYNEQFF,TGTGCCAGCAGCCTAGGCGGGCTCAACTACAATGAGCAGTTCTTC,NA,TRBJ2-1,NA,TRBV5-5
CASSHMNTEAFF,TGTGCCAGCAGCCACATGAACACTGAAGCTTTCTTT,many,TRBJ1-1,NA,TRBV3-1
CASSFSTGRGREQYF,TGTGCCAGCAGTTTCTCGACAGGGCGGGGGAGGGAGCAGTACTTC,few,TRBJ2-7,NA,TRBV28
CSARDLEEGPTYEQYF,TGCAGTGCTAGAGATCTCGAGGAGGGACCCACCTACGAGCAGTACTTC,many,TRBJ2-7,NA,TRBV20-1
CSVEHSHQFF,TGCAGCGTTGAACACTCGCACCAGTTCTTC,few,TRBJ2-1,NA,TRBV29-1
CASSEVPSSNQPQHF,TGTGCCAGCAGTGAAGTCCCGAGTAGCAATCAGCCCCAGCATTTT,many,TRBJ1-5,NA,TRBV6-1
CASLRGGDRSSYEQYF,TGTGCCAGCCTCCGCGGTGGGGACCGAAGCTCCTACGAGCAGTACTTC,many,TRBJ2-7,NA,TRBV6-1
CASSARQGITEAFF,TGCGCCAGCAGCGCCCGACAGGGGATCACTGAAGCTTTCTTT,NA,TRBJ1-1,TRBD1,TRBV4-1